Listed here are 8 T cell receptor beta chains from one sample, sequenced in a study of cytomegalovirus exposure and HLA in healthy donors. The primer mix had 60 Vbeta and 13 Jbeta primers. The data were produced by immunoSEQ multiplex PCR, yet TCRdb's version contains in-frame clones alone and is incomplete. Of about 120,000 clones in the sample, approximately 80% are singletons; the top ten hold approximately 9%. The sequenced material came from PBMCs. The receptors were gathered from a man aged 30-40 years in good health and CMV-seropositive.

The V gene is TRBV27, the J gene TRBJ1-2; tentatively, D is TRBD1 (5 bases). CDR1 and CDR2 (germline): MNHEY, SMNVEV (reference sequence). Trimming stripped 5 bases from V and 0 bases from J, with 31 bases between. This CDR3 is built from 21 residues. The DNA for the CDR3 is TGTGCCAGCAGTCCCCTTGCAACCGCCTCGGGACTAGGAATGGCTAACTATGGCTACACCTTC. Translating gives CASSPLATASGLGMANYGYTF.

A few counts support this clone. The chain is built from TRBV13 and TRBJ2-5; D is possibly TRBD1 (5 bases). Trimming shortened V by 6 bases and J by 2 bases, and 19 bases separated the two germline ends. The CDR3 covers 16 residues. Germline CDR1 PRHDT, CDR2 FYEKMQ (reference sequence). In DNA form, the CDR3 reads TGTGCCAGCAGATTCAGGCATACTCAGGGACAAGAGACCCAGTACTTC. Amino acids: CASRFRHTQGQETQYF.

This clone was seen a handful of times. This rearrangement joins TRBV10-3 to TRBJ2-1, with 7 nucleotides matching TRBD2. Losses at the gene ends were 8 bases for V and 9 bases for J; bases not matched to a gene: 4. The CDR3 has 11 residues. The germline V gene encodes CDR1 ENHRY and CDR2 SYGVKD. CDR3 sequence reads: CAIGASGEQFF. CDR3 DNA sequence: TGTGCCATCGGGGCTAGCGGTGAGCAGTTCTTC.

J is TRBJ1-6 and V is TRBV10-3; D gene uncertain. With 0 bases removed from V and 0 bases from J, the gap between germline ends came to 9 bases. The germline CDR1 and CDR2 sequences are ENHRY and SYGVKD. CDR3 length: 17 residues. The CDR3 spells CAISESGSSSYNSPLHF. CDR3 sequence (DNA): TGTGCCATCAGTGAGTCCGGGTCAAGCTCCTATAATTCACCCCTCCACTTT.

The chain is built from TRBV18 and TRBJ1-3, with 8 bases fitting TRBD1. Looked up from germline, CDR1 is KGHSH and CDR2 is LQKENI. The CDR3 spans 15 residues. The V segment lost 0 bases and the J segment 7 bases; nucleotides outside the gene matches: 5. This CDR3 reads CASSPPSQGANTIYF. The CDR3 DNA reads as TGTGCCAGCTCACCACCGTCCCAGGGGGCGAACACCATATATTTT. Complete variable domain (other parts from reference TRBV18 and TRBJ1-3): NAGVMQNPRHLVRRRGQEARLRCSPMKGHSHVYWYRQLPEEGLKFMVYLQKENIIDESGMPKERFSAEFPKEGPSILRIQQVVRGDSAAYFCASSPPSQGANTIYFGEGSWLTVV.

The rearrangement uses TRBV10-3 and TRBJ2-7, with TRBD2 matching 10 bases. The germline CDR1 and CDR2 sequences are ENHRY and SYGVKD. The CDR3 length is 13 residues. V lost 10 bases and J lost 4; bases outside the gene matches: 7. The CDR3 protein is CATGSGGAYEQYF. The CDR3 region has the DNA TGTGCCACCGGCAGCGGGGGGGCTTACGAGCAGTACTTC.

The chain carries TRBV5-4 and TRBJ2-3; D might be TRBD2 (5 bases). Trimming took 5 bases from V and 3 from J, leaving 7 bases between them. Germline values: CDR1 SGHNT, CDR2 YYREEE (reference sequence). The CDR3 consists of 12 residues. The CDR3 DNA sequence: TGTGCCAGCAGTCGAGGGACAGATACGCAGTATTTT. The encoded protein is CASSRGTDTQYF. Full variable domain (rest looked up from reference TRBV5-4 and TRBJ2-3): ETGVTQSPTHLIKTRGQQVTLRCSSQSGHNTVSWYQQALGQGPQFIFQYYREEENGRGNFPPRFSGLQFPNYSSELNVNALELDDSALYLCASSRGTDTQYFGPGTRLTVL.

In its sample, this clone was seen once. The same CDR3 arises from other DNA sequences in this sample as well. The chain joins TRBV13 to TRBJ1-5; D uncertain. CDR1 and CDR2 (germline): PRHDT, FYEKMQ (reference sequence). The CDR3 runs to 12 residues. Trimming pared 0 bases from V and 7 bases from J, leaving 4 bases between. DNA of the CDR3: TGTGCCAGCAGCTTAGGCCGGCAGCCCCAGCATTTT. Its translation: CASSLGRQPQHF.